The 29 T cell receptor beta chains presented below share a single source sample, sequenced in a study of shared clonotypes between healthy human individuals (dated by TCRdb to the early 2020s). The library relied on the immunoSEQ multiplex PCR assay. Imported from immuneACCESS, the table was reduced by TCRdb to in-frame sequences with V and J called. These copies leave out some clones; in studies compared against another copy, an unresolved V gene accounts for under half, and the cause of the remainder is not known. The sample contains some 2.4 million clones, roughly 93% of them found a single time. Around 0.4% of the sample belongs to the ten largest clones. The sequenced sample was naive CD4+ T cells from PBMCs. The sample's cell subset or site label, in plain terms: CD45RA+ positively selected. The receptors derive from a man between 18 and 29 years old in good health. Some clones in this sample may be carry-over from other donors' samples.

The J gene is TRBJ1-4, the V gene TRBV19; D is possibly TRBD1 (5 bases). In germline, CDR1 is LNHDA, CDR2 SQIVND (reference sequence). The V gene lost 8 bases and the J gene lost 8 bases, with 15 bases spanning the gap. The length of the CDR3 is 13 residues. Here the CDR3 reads CASDTGGEEKLFF. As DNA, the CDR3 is TGTGCCAGTGATACGGGGGGAGAAGAAAAACTGTTTTTT.

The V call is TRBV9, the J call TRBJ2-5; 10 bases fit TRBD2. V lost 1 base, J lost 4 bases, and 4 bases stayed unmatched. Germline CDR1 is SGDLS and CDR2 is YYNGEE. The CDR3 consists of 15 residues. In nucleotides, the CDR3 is TGTGCCAGCAGCGTAACCGGGACTAGCGTAGAGACCCAGTACTTC. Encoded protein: CASSVTGTSVETQYF.

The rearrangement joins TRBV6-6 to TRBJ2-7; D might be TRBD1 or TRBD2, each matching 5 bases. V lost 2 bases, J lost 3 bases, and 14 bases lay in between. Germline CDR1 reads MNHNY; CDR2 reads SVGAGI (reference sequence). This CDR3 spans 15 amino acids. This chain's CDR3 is CASSYGAGTNYEQYF. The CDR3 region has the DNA TGTGCCAGCAGTTACGGAGCAGGGACGAACTACGAGCAGTACTTC.

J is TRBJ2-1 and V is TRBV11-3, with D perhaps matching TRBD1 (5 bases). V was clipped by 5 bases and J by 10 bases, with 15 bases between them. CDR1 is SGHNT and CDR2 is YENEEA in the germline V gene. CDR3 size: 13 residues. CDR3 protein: CASSKGVVGEQFF. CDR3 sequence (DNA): TGTGCCAGCAGCAAAGGGGTAGTTGGGGAGCAGTTCTTC. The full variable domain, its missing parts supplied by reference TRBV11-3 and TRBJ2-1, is EAGVVQSPRYKIIEKKQPVAFWCNPISGHNTLYWYLQNLGQGPELLIRYENEEAVDDSQLPKDRFSAERLKGVDSTLKIQPAELGDSAVYLCASSKGVVGEQFFGPGTRLTVL.

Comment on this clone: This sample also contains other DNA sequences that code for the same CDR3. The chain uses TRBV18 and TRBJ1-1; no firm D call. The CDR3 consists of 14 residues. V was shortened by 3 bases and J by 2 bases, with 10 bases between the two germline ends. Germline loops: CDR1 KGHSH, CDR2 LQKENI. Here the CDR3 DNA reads TGTGCCAGCTCACCTCGGGCCCAAAACACTGAAGCTTTCTTT. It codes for CASSPRAQNTEAFF.

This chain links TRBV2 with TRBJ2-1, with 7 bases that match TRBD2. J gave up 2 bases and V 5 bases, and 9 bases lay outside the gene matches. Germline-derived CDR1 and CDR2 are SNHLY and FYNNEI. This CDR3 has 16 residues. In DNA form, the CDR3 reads TGTGCCAGCAGTCTTAAGGCGGGAGTGACCTACAATGAGCAGTTCTTC. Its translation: CASSLKAGVTYNEQFF.

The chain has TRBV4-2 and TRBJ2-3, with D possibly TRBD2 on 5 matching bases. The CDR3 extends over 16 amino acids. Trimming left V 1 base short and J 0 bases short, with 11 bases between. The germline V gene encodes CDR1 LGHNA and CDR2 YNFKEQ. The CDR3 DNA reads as TGTGCCAGCAGCCAAGGAGGCGGGTTTAGCACAGATACGCAGTATTTT. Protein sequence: CASSQGGGFSTDTQYF.

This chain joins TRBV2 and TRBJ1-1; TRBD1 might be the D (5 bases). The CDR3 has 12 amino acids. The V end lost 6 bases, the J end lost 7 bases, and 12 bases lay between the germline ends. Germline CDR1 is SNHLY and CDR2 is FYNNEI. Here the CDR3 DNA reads TGTGCCAGCAGCTGGGACTCGAATGAAGCTTTCTTT. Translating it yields CASSWDSNEAFF.

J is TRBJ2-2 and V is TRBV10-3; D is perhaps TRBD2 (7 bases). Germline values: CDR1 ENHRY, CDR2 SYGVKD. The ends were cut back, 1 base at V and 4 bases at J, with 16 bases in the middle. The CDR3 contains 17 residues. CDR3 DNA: TGTGCCATCAGTGAGTTGGGGGGGCGACGAAGCACCGGGGAGCTGTTTTTT. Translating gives CAISELGGRRSTGELFF.

CDR3 DNA: TGCGCCAGCAGCGGGACAGGGCTACTTGAAGCTTTCTTT. It codes for CASSGTGLLEAFF. The chain recombines TRBV5-1 with TRBJ1-1, with 9 bases aligning to TRBD1. The CDR3 spans 13 residues. Losses at the gene ends were 4 bases for V and 7 bases for J; bases not matched to a gene: 5. The germline V gene has CDR1 SGHRS and CDR2 YFSETQ.

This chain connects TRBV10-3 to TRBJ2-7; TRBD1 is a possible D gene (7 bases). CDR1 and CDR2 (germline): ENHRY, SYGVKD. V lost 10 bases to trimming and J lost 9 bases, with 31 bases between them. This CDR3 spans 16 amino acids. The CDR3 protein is CATRRQGSGTGEGQYF. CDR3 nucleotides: TGTGCCACCAGGCGACAGGGTTCGGGGACGGGAGAAGGGCAGTACTTC.

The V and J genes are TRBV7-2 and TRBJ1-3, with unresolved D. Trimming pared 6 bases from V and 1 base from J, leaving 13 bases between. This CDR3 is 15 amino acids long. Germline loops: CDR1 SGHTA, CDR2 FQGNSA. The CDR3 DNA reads TGTGCCAGCAGTGGCGGGATGGGATCTGGAAACACCATATATTTT. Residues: CASSGGMGSGNTIYF.

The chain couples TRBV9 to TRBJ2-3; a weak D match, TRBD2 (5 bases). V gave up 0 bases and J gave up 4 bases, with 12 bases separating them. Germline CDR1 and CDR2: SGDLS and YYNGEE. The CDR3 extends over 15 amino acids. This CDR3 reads CASSVAGSSADTQYF. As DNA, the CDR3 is TGTGCCAGCAGCGTAGCTGGGAGCAGTGCAGATACGCAGTATTTT.

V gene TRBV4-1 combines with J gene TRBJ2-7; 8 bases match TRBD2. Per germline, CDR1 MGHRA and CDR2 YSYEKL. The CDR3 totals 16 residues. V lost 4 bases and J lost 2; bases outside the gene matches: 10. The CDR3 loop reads CASSPGGGRRTYEQYF. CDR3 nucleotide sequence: TGCGCCAGCAGCCCGGGAGGGGGGCGGCGGACCTACGAGCAGTACTTC.

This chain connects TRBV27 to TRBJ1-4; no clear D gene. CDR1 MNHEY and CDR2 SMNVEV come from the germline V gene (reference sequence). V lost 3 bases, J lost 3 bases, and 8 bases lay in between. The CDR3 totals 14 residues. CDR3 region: CASSFGFANEKLFF. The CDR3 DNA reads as TGTGCCAGCAGTTTTGGGTTCGCTAATGAAAAACTGTTTTTT.

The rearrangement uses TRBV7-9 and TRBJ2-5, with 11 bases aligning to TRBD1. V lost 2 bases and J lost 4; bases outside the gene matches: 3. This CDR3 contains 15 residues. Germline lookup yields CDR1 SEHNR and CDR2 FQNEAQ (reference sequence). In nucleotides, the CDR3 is TGTGCCAGCAGCTTAATCGGGACAGGGGGAGAGACCCAGTACTTC. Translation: CASSLIGTGGETQYF.

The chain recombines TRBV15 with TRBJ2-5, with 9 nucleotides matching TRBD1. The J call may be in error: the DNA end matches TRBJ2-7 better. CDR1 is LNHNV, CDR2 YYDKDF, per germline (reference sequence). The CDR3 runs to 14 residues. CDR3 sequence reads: CATSWGQGSYEQYF. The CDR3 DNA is TGTGCCACCAGCTGGGGACAGGGAAGCTACGAGCAGTACTTC.

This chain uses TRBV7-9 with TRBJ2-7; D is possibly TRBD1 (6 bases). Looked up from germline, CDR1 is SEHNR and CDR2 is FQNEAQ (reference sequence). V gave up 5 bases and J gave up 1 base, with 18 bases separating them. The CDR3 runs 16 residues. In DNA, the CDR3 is TGTGCCAGCAGCCCCCTAGGGGACACTATTTCCTACGAGCAGTACTTC. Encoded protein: CASSPLGDTISYEQYF. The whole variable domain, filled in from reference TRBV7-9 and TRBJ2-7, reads DTGVSQNPRHKITKRGQNVTFRCDPISEHNRLYWYRQTLGQGPEFLTYFQNEAQLEKSRLLSDRFSAERPKGSFSTLEIQRTEQGDSAMYLCASSPLGDTISYEQYFGPGTRLTVT.

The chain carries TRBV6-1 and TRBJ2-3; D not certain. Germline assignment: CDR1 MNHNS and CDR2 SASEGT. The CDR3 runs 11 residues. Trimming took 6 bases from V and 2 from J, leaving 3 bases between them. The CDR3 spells CASRVTDTQYF. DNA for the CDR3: TGTGCCAGCAGGGTCACAGATACGCAGTATTTT.

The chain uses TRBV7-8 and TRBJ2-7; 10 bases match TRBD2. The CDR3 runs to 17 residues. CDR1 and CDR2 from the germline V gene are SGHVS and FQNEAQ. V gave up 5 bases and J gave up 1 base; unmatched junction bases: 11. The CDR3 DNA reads TGTGCCAGCAGCCCCCCTAGCGGGAGCGACAAATCCTACGAGCAGTACTTC. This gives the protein CASSPPSGSDKSYEQYF. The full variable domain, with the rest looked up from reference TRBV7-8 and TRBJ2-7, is GAGVSQSPRYKVAKRGQDVALRCDPISGHVSLFWYQQALGQGPEFLTYFQNEAQLDKSGLPSDRFFAERPEGSVSTLKIQRTQQEDSAVYLCASSPPSGSDKSYEQYFGPGTRLTVT.

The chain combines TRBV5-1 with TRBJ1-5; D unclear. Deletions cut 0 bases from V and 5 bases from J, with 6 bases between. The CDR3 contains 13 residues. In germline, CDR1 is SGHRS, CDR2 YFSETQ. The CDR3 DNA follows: TGCGCCAGCAGCTTGGAGGCAGATCAGCCCCAGCATTTT. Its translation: CASSLEADQPQHF.

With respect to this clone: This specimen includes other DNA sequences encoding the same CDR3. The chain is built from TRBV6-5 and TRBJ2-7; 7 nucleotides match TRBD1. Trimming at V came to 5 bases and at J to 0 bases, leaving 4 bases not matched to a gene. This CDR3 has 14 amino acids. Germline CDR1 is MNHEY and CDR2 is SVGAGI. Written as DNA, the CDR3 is TGTGCCAGCAGTCCCTCAGGGGGCTCCTACGAGCAGTACTTC. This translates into CASSPSGGSYEQYF.

CDR3 DNA: TGTGCCAGTCAAACAGCCGGGACTAACACCGGGGAGCTGTTTTTT. It is translated as CASQTAGTNTGELFF. This chain joins TRBV6-5 and TRBJ2-2, with D perhaps matching TRBD2 (6 bases). This CDR3 spans 15 amino acids. In germline, CDR1 is MNHEY, CDR2 SVGAGI. V lost 9 bases, J lost 2 bases, and 16 bases lay in between.

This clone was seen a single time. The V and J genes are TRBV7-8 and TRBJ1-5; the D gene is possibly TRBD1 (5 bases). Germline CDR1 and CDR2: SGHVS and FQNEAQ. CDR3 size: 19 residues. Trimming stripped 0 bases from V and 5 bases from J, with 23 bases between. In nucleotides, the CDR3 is TGTGCCAGCAGCTTAGCTGCCGCAGGGCGCAGCGCCTTCTATCAGCCCCAGCATTTT. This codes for CASSLAAAGRSAFYQPQHF.

In DNA, the CDR3 is TGTGCCAGCTCACGAGGGAGCGGTGACACTGAAGCTTTCTTT. Translating gives CASSRGSGDTEAFF. The rearrangement links TRBV18 to TRBJ1-1, with D hard to call. The ends were cut back, 4 bases at V and 3 bases at J, with 12 bases in the middle. The germline gives CDR1 KGHSH, CDR2 LQKENI. The CDR3 sequence is 14 residues long.

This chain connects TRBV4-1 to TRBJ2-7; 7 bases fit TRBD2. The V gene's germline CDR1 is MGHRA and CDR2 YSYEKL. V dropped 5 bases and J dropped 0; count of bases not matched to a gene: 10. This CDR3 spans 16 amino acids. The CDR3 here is CASSSRAGAFSYEQYF. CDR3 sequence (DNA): TGCGCCAGCAGCAGCAGGGCGGGAGCCTTCTCCTACGAGCAGTACTTC.

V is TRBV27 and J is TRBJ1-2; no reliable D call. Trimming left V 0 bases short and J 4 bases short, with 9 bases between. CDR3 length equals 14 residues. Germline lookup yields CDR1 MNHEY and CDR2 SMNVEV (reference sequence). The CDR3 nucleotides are TGTGCCAGCAGTTTATCGTTCGGGGTCTATGGCTACACCTTC. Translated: CASSLSFGVYGYTF.

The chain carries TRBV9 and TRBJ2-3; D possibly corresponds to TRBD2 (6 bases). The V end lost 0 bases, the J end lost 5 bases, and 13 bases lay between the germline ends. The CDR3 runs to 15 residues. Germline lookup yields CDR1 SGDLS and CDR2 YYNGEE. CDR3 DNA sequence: TGTGCCAGCAGCGTAGGTTTGGGACTCCTAGATACGCAGTATTTT. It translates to CASSVGLGLLDTQYF.

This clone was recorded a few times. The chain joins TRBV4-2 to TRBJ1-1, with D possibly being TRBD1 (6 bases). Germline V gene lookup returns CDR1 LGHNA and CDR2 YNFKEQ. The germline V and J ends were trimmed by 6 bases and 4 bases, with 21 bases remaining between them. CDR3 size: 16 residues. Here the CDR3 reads CASSTETQGWRTEAFF. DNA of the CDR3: TGTGCCAGCAGTACAGAGACACAGGGATGGCGCACTGAAGCTTTCTTT.